Included here is one T cell receptor beta chain sequence, with context. These data come from a study of blood T cell repertoires in COVID-19. Study-wide context: There were acute and convalescent COVID-19 samples, and they came from the United States, Italy and Spain. T cells, B-cell-depleted T cells, or PBMCs provided the cDNA or gDNA that served as material.

Original handling: Scientists estimated how many nucleated cells there were by amplifying reference gene primers. Sequencing was performed with immunoSEQ multiplex PCR; in TCRdb, only in-frame clones are kept and a portion is missing. V and J calls and clone size are as listed in that table; D and trimming were resolved from the DNA. The table shows 25,000 to 30,000 clones, with around four fifths occurring only once. The sequence was collected from a woman in her 70s with active or convalescent COVID-19. Sequenced material: peripheral blood.

The CDR3 is CASSQDRRGGGYTF. The CDR3 coding sequence is TGTGCCAGCAGCCAAGATCGGCGGGGGGGTGGCTACACCTTC. This chain uses TRBV14 with TRBJ1-2, with D tentatively TRBD1 (5 bases). The CDR3 totals 14 residues. Germline values: CDR1 SGHDN, CDR2 FVKESK. The V end was cut by 0 bases, the J end by 7 bases, with 12 bases between.